Reported below is one TCR beta chain. The CDR3 consists of 14 residues. Trimming shortened V by 8 bases and J by 4 bases, and 17 bases separated the two germline ends. The germline gives CDR1 MNHEY, CDR2 SVGAGI. The sample originates from a study of blood T cell repertoires in COVID-19. Study-wide background: COVID-19 samples from acute and convalescent phases originated in the United States, Italy and Spain. Sample material is recorded as cDNA or gDNA derived from T cells, B-cell-depleted T cells, or PBMCs.

Original handling: The authors estimated nucleated cell counts from reference gene primer amplification. Sequencing was performed with immunoSEQ multiplex PCR; in TCRdb, only in-frame clones are kept and a portion is missing. V and J calls and clone size are copied from that table; D and trimming were computed from the DNA. The sample carries more than 90,000 clones, around nine tenths recorded once. Sequencing used peripheral blood. The chain joins TRBV6-5 to TRBJ1-1; D remains ambiguous. The TCR originated in a man between 40 and 49 years old with acute or convalescent COVID-19. The CDR3 coding sequence is TGTGCCAGCGCGGAGGACGGTGGACGCACTGAAGCTTTCTTT. The encoded protein is CASAEDGGRTEAFF.